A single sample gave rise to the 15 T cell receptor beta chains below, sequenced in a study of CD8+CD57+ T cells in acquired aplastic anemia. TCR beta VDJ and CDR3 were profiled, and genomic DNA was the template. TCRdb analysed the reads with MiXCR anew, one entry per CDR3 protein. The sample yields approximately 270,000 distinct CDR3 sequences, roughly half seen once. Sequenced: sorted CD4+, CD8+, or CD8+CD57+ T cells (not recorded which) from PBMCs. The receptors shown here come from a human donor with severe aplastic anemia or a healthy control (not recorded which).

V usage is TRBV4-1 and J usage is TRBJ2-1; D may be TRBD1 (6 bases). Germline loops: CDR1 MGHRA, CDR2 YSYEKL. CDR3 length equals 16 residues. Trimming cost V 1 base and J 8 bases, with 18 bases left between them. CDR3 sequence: CASSQVGTGPRDEQFF. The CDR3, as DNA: TGCGCCAGCAGCCAAGTTGGTACAGGGCCCCGGGATGAGCAGTTCTTC.

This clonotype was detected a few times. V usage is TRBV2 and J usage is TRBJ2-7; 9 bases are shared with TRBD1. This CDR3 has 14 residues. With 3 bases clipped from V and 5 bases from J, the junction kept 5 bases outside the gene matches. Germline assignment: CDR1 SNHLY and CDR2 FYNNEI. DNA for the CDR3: TGTGCCAGCAGTGACGGGACAGGGCCCAACGAGCAGTACTTC. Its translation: CASSDGTGPNEQYF.

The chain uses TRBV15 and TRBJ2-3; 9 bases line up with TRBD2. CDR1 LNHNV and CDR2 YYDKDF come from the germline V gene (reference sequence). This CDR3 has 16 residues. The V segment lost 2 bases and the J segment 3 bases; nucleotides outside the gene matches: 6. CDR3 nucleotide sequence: TGTGCCACCAGCAGACAACGGACTAGCGCGACAGATACGCAGTATTTT. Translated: CATSRQRTSATDTQYF.

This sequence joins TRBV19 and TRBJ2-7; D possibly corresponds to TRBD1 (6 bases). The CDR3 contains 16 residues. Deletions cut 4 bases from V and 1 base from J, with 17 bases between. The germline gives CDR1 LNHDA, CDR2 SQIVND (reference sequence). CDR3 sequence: CASSSKQGAVSYEQYF. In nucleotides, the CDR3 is TGTGCCAGTAGTAGCAAACAGGGTGCGGTGTCCTACGAGCAGTACTTC.

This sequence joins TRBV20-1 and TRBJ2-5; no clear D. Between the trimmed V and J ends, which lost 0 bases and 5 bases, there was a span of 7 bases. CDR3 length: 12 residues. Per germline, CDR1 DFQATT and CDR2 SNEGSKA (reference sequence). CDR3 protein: CSARDPGETQYF. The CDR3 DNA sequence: TGCAGTGCTAGAGACCCCGGCGAGACCCAGTACTTC.

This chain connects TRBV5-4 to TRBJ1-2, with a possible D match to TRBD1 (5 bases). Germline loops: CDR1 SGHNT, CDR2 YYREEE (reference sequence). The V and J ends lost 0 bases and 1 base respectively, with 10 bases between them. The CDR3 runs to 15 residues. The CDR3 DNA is TGTGCCAGCAGCTTGGGGCAGGGACTTAACTATGGCTACACCTTC. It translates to CASSLGQGLNYGYTF.

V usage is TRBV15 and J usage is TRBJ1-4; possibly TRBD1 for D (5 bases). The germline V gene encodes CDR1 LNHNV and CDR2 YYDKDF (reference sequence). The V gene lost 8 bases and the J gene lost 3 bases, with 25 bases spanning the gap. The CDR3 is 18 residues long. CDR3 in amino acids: CATGGRLEGLLANEKLFF. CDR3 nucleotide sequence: TGTGCCACCGGGGGGAGATTAGAGGGATTGTTAGCTAATGAAAAACTGTTTTTT.

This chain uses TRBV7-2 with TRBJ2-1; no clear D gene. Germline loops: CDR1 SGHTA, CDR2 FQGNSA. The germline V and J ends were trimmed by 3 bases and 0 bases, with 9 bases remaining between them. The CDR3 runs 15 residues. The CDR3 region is CASSFSQSSYNEQFF. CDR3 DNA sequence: TGTGCCAGCAGCTTTAGCCAAAGCTCCTACAATGAGCAGTTCTTC.

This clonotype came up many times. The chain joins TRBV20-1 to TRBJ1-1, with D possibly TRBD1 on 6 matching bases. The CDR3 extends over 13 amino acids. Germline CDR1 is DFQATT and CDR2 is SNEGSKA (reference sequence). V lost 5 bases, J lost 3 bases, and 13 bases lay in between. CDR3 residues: CSAGGPPDTEAFF. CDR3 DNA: TGCAGTGCTGGGGGGCCCCCGGACACTGAAGCTTTCTTT.

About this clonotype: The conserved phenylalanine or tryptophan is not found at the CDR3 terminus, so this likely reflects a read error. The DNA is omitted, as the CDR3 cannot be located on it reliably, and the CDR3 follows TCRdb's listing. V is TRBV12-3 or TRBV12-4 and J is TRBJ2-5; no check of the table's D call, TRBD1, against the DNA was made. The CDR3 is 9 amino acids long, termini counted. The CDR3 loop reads CASSLGQGV.

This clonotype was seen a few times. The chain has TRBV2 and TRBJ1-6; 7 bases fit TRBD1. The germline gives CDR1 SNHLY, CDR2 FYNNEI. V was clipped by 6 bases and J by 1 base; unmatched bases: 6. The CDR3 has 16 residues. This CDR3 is CASRDRASSYNSPLHF. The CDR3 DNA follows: TGTGCCAGCAGAGACAGGGCTTCTTCCTATAATTCACCCCTCCACTTT.

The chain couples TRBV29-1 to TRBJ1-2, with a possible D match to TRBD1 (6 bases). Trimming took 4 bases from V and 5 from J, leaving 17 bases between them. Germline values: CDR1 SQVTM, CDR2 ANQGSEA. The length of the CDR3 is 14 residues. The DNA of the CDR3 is TGCAGCGTTGGGGGGGGGGGCGAGGATTATGGCTACACCTTC. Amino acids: CSVGGGGEDYGYTF.

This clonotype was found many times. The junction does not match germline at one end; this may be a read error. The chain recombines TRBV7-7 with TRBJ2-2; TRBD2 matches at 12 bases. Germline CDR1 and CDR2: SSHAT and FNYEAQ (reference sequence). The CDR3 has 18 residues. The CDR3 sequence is CASSSSLAGGRNTGELFF. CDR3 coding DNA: TGTGCTAGCAGCTCGTCACTAGCGGGGGGCCGCAACACCGGGGAGCTGTTTTTT.

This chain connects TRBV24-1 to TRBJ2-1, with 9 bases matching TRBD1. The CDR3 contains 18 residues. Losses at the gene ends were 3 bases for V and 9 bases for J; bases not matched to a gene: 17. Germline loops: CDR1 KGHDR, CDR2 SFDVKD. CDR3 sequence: CATSDASVRGQGKGEQFF. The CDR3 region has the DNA TGTGCCACCAGTGATGCCTCCGTTAGGGGACAGGGTAAAGGTGAGCAGTTCTTC.

The CDR3 sequence is CASSLTGSDYNEQFF. CDR3 DNA: TGTGCCAGCAGCTTAACAGGGAGCGACTACAATGAGCAGTTCTTC. J is TRBJ2-1 and V is TRBV7-6, with D possibly matching TRBD1 (6 bases). This CDR3 is 15 amino acids long. V lost 2 bases and J lost 3, with 11 bases in between. CDR1 and CDR2 from the germline V gene are SGHVS and FNYEAQ.